The clone carrying this TCR beta chain was recorded at least ten times. V was clipped by 2 bases and J by 0 bases, with 16 bases between them. Germline CDR1 SGHNT, CDR2 YYREEE (reference sequence). The CDR3 has 17 residues. The age range of participants was about 18 to 100 years, with residence in fewer than 25 US areas. The study counted Cohort 3 donors as recovered given two negative PCRs, clearance, or symptom resolution. Measured with immunoSEQ multiplex PCR; TCRdb has only the in-frame clones, and not every one. The sample lists 160,000 or so clones; 80% were seen once. This entry comes from a study of blood T cell repertoires in COVID-19.

This rearrangement joins TRBV5-4 to TRBJ2-3; tentative D call: TRBD2 (5 bases). The sequence was obtained from a woman aged 55 to 70 who had recovered from COVID-19. What was sequenced was PBMCs or T cells enriched from blood (not recorded which). The CDR3 is CASSLDSGRSSTDTQYF. CDR3 nucleotides: TGTGCCAGCAGCTTAGATTCGGGGAGATCTAGCACAGATACGCAGTATTTT.